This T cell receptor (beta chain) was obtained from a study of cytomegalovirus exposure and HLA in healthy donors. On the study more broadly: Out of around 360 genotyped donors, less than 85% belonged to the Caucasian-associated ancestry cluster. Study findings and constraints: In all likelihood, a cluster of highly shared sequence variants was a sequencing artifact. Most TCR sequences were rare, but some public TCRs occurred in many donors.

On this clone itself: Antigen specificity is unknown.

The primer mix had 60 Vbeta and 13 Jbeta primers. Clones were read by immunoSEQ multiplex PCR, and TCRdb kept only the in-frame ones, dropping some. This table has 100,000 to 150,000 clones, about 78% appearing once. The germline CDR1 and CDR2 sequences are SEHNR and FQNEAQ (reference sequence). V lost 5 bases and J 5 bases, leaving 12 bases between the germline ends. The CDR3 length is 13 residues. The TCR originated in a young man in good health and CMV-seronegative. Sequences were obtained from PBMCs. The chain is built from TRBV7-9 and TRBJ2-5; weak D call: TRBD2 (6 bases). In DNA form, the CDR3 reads TGTGCCAGCAGCATGGGACTTAGGGAGACCCAGTACTTC. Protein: CASSMGLRETQYF. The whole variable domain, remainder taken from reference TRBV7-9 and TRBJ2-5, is DTGVSQNPRHKITKRGQNVTFRCDPISEHNRLYWYRQTLGQGPEFLTYFQNEAQLEKSRLLSDRFSAERPKGSFSTLEIQRTEQGDSAMYLCASSMGLRETQYFGPGTRLLVL.